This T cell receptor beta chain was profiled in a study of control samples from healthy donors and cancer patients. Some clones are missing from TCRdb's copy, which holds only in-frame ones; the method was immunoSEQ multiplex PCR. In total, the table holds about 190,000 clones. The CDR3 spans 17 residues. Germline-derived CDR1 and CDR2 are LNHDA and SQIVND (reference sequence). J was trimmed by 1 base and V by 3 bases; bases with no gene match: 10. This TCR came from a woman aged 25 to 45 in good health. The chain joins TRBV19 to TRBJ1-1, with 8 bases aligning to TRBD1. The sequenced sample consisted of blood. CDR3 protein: CASSMWTGKRGNTEAFF. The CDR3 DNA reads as TGTGCCAGTAGTATGTGGACAGGGAAAAGGGGGAACACTGAAGCTTTCTTT. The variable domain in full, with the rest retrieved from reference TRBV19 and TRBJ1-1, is DGGITQSPKYLFRKEGQNVTLSCEQNLNHDAMYWYRQDPGQGLRLIYYSQIVNDFQKGDIAEGYSVSREKKESFPLTVTSAQKNPTAFYLCASSMWTGKRGNTEAFFGQGTRLTVV.